This is a list of T cell receptor beta chains from one sample in a study of T cells in Graves' hyperthyroidism and ophthalmopathy. MiXCR, applied by TCRdb to the multiplex PCR reads, yields one record per CDR3 protein. The sample carries over 500,000 distinct CDR3 sequences, over 35% recorded once. Sequences were obtained from peripheral blood or thyroid tissue (not recorded which). The receptor source for this set is an adult woman with Graves' disease, either hyperthyroidism or ophthalmopathy (not recorded which). Each CDR3 is given with its conserved first and last residue. The D gene is left open where the match is weak. A row's size may be missing; if present it is once, few, many or a size class.

V gene: TRBV9
clone size: .
D gene: .
J gene: TRBJ2-3
CDR3 protein: CASSVGGHRADTQYF
CDR3 DNA: TGTGCCAGCAGCGTAGGAGGCCATCGGGCGGATACGCAGTATTTT

V gene: TRBV6-2/TRBV6-3
clone size: .
D gene: .
J gene: TRBJ1-5
CDR3 protein: CASSYASYRAQSYSNQPQHF
CDR3 DNA: TGTGCCAGCAGTTACGCCTCCTACAGGGCTCAATCGTATAGCAATCAGCCCCAGCATTTT

V gene: TRBV10-3
clone size: .
D gene: .
J gene: TRBJ2-2
CDR3 protein: CAIGGGGDGELFF
CDR3 DNA: TGTGCCATCGGTGGCGGGGGCGACGGGGAGCTGTTTTTT

V gene: TRBV5-1
clone size: many
D gene: TRBD2
J gene: TRBJ2-3
CDR3 protein: CASSFPRGGDTQYF
CDR3 DNA: TGCGCCAGCAGCTTCCCTCGGGGGGGCGATACGCAGTATTTT

V gene: TRBV6-6
clone size: .
D gene: .
J gene: TRBJ1-5
CDR3 protein: CATNQDRILNQPQHF
CDR3 DNA: TGTGCCACCAACCAAGACAGAATACTCAATCAGCCCCAGCATTTT

V gene: TRBV10-3
clone size: many
D gene: .
J gene: TRBJ1-2
CDR3 protein: CAISDSGVYDGYTF
CDR3 DNA: TGTGCCATCAGTGACTCTGGGGTGTACGATGGCTACACCTTC

V gene: TRBV7-3
clone size: many
D gene: TRBD2
J gene: TRBJ2-2
CDR3 protein: CASSLISGPSGTGELFF
CDR3 DNA: TGTGCCAGCAGCTTAATTAGCGGGCCCAGCGGCACCGGGGAGCTGTTTTTT

V gene: TRBV7-6
clone size: .
D gene: .
J gene: TRBJ1-5
CDR3 protein: CASSLLMEDQPQHF
CDR3 DNA: TGTGCCAGCAGCTTATTAATGGAGGATCAGCCCCAGCATTTT

V gene: TRBV7-8
clone size: .
D gene: .
J gene: TRBJ2-2
CDR3 protein: CASSLGGSHGELFF
CDR3 DNA: TGTGCCAGCAGCTTAGGGGGGAGTCACGGGGAGCTGTTTTTT

V gene: TRBV25-1
clone size: many
D gene: .
J gene: TRBJ1-2
CDR3 protein: CASSAGLGPNYGYTF
CDR3 DNA: TGTGCCAGCAGTGCTGGTCTGGGCCCGAACTATGGCTACACCTTC

V gene: TRBV7-2
clone size: .
D gene: .
J gene: TRBJ2-3
CDR3 protein: CASSLSGGVTDTQYF
CDR3 DNA: TGTGCCAGCAGCTTATCGGGCGGGGTCACAGATACGCAGTATTTT

V gene: TRBV7-9
clone size: many
D gene: .
J gene: TRBJ1-5
CDR3 protein: CASSLATSNQPQHF
CDR3 DNA: TGTGCCAGCAGCTTAGCAACTAGCAATCAGCCCCAGCATTTT

V gene: TRBV3-1
clone size: few
D gene: .
J gene: TRBJ2-7
CDR3 protein: CASSQVISYEQYF
CDR3 DNA: TGTGCCAGCAGCCAAGTTATTTCCTACGAGCAGTACTTC

V gene: TRBV10-3
clone size: .
D gene: TRBD1
J gene: TRBJ1-6
CDR3 protein: CAISEQGVESPLHF
CDR3 DNA: TGTGCCATCAGTGAGCAGGGGGTTGAATCACCCCTCCACTTT

V gene: TRBV20-1
clone size: few
D gene: .
J gene: TRBJ2-2
CDR3 protein: CSAQPGRGTGELFF
CDR3 DNA: TGCAGTGCTCAGCCCGGGAGAGGCACCGGGGAGCTGTTTTTT

V gene: TRBV4-2
clone size: .
D gene: TRBD2
J gene: TRBJ2-7
CDR3 protein: CASSRQRETRYEQYF
CDR3 DNA: TGTGCCAGCAGCCGTCAGCGGGAGACGCGTTACGAGCAGTACTTC

V gene: TRBV30
clone size: .
D gene: .
J gene: TRBJ1-4
CDR3 protein: CAWRLDLKLFF
CDR3 DNA: TGTGCCTGGAGACTTGATCTGAAACTGTTTTTT

V gene: TRBV7-3
clone size: .
D gene: .
J gene: TRBJ1-2
CDR3 protein: CASSYLPFRGYTF
CDR3 DNA: TGTGCCAGCAGCTACCTCCCATTCCGTGGCTACACCTTC

V gene: TRBV10-3
clone size: .
D gene: TRBD2
J gene: TRBJ2-7
CDR3 protein: CAISSLAGVYEQYF
CDR3 DNA: TGTGCCATCAGTTCACTAGCGGGGGTCTACGAGCAGTACTTC

V gene: TRBV6-6
clone size: .
D gene: .
J gene: TRBJ1-2
CDR3 protein: CASSYSVDSLNYGYTF
CDR3 DNA: TGTGCCAGCAGTTACTCAGTGGACAGCTTGAACTATGGCTACACCTTC